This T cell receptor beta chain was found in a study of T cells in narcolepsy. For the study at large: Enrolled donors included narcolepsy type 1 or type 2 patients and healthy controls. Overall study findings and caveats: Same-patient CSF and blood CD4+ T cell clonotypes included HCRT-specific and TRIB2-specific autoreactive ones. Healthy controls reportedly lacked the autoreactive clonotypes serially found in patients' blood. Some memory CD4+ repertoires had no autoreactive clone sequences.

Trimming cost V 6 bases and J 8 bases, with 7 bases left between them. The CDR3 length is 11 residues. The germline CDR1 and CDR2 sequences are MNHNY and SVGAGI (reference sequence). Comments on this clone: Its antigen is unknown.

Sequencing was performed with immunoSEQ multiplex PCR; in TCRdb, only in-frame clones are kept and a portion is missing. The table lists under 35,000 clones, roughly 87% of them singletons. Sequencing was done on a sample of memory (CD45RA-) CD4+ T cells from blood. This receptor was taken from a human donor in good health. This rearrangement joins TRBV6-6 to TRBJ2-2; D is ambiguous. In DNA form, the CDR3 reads TGTGCCAGCAGCTACAAAGGGGAGCTGTTTTTT. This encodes CASSYKGELFF.